This T cell receptor (beta chain) is drawn from a study of metastatic and nonmetastatic thyroid tumors. Overall study: Repertoires of blood and of tissue (tumor or nodule) from malignant and benign thyroid patients were compared.

Per the authors' pipeline: A distant-metastasis classifier for papillary thyroid cancer was built using CDR3 differences across clinicopathological groups. TCRdb re-called clones via MiXCR from the PCR reads. In this record, the V and J calls reflect TCRdb's handling and not the investigators' own analysis. Found here are about 11,000 clones, 20% to 30% of them singletons; the top ten hold approximately 9.4%. Points on this clone: What it recognizes is unknown.

The germline CDR1 and CDR2 sequences are SGHRS and YFSETQ. After removal of 4 bases from V and 4 bases from J, the junction contained 17 bases not matched to a gene. This CDR3 comprises 18 residues. Study-wide results and limits: In both blood and tumor samples, TCR beta diversity was reported significantly higher for malignant than benign nodules.

Thyroid surgery was preceded by no treatment in any patient. The sequencing input was tumor tissue. The chain recombines TRBV5-1 with TRBJ2-7; the match to TRBD2 covers 10 bases. The receptor comes from a female donor with papillary thyroid cancer or a benign thyroid nodule (not recorded which). Some clones in this sample may be carry-over from other donors' samples. Written as DNA, the CDR3 is TGCGCCAGCAGCCCTTATGGAGGTACTAGCGGGACCGGGTACGAGCAGTACTTC. Its protein product is CASSPYGGTSGTGYEQYF.